The 17 T cell receptor beta chains listed next were all sequenced from one sample in a study of STAT5B mutations in CD4+ large granular lymphocyte leukemia. The table came from immunoSEQ multiplex PCR; TCRdb's copy has only in-frame clones and leaves some out. This table holds about 20,000 clones, around 80% found once. Material for sequencing was CD4+ T cells from blood buffy coats. The receptors come from a human donor in good health.

The gene calls are TRBV5-1 and TRBJ2-5; no firm D call. Deletions cut 2 bases from V and 2 bases from J, with 10 bases between. The CDR3 consists of 14 residues. Germline V gene lookup returns CDR1 SGHRS and CDR2 YFSETQ. The CDR3 nucleotides read TGCGCCAGCAGCTTTCAGGCATTTCAAGAGACCCAGTACTTC. Its translation is CASSFQAFQETQYF. The full variable domain, its missing parts supplied by reference TRBV5-1 and TRBJ2-5, is KAGVTQTPRYLIKTRGQQVTLSCSPISGHRSVSWYQQTPGQGLQFLFEYFSETQRNKGNFPGRFSGRQFSNSRSEMNVSTLELGDSALYLCASSFQAFQETQYFGPGTRLLVL.

The chain employs TRBV9 and TRBJ2-3, with D maybe TRBD2 (5 bases). Germline V lookup: CDR1 SGDLS, CDR2 YYNGEE. The CDR3 has 12 amino acids. Trimming shortened V by 1 base and J by 8 bases, and 8 bases separated the two germline ends. CDR3 bases: TGTGCCAGCAGCGTACGGAGCGGTACGCAGTATTTT. Translated, it gives CASSVRSGTQYF.

This sequence joins TRBV27 and TRBJ2-7; weak D call: TRBD1 (5 bases). The length of the CDR3 is 13 residues. Deletions cut 3 bases from V and 2 bases from J, with 8 bases between. Germline lookup yields CDR1 MNHEY and CDR2 SMNVEV (reference sequence). CDR3: CASSLGRAYEQYF. In DNA form, the CDR3 reads TGTGCCAGCAGTTTGGGCAGGGCCTACGAGCAGTACTTC.

This chain joins TRBV6-5 and TRBJ2-7, with 9 bases aligning to TRBD1. V shed 7 bases and J 7 bases; nucleotides not matched to a gene: 8. The germline V gene encodes CDR1 MNHEY and CDR2 SVGAGI. The CDR3 has 13 amino acids. The DNA for the CDR3 is TGTGCCAGCAAGAGGGGACAGGGATGGGAGCAGTACTTC. This gives the protein CASKRGQGWEQYF.

The rearrangement links TRBV4-3 to TRBJ1-2; D might be TRBD1 (6 bases). Between the trimmed V and J ends, which lost 1 base and 7 bases, there was a span of 10 bases. Germline V gives CDR1 LGHNA, CDR2 YSLEER. This CDR3 spans 13 amino acids. CDR3 loop: CASSQVQGAGYTF. The CDR3 DNA reads TGCGCCAGCAGCCAAGTACAGGGAGCTGGCTACACCTTC.

About this clone itself: A junction boundary mismatches the germline segment, possibly from a read error. V gene TRBV7-2 combines with J gene TRBJ2-7; 10 bases fit TRBD2. Germline values: CDR1 SGHTA, CDR2 FQGNSA. The CDR3 is 14 residues long. This CDR3 reads CASSLSGRALSPDF. The CDR3 region has the DNA TGTGCCAGCAGCTTGAGCGGGAGGGCCCTATCCCCGGACTTC.

This clone was observed a handful of times. The genes are TRBV2 and TRBJ2-7; 7 bases map to TRBD1. The trim removed 6 bases at V and 4 bases at J, leaving 6 bases unmatched. The germline CDR1 and CDR2 sequences are SNHLY and FYNNEI. The CDR3 has 13 residues. The CDR3 loop reads CASSEDRRYEQYF. CDR3 nucleotides: TGTGCCAGCAGCGAGGACAGGCGGTACGAGCAGTACTTC.

The rearrangement uses TRBV28 and TRBJ2-5, with 9 nucleotides matching TRBD2. From germline, CDR1 is MDHEN and CDR2 SYDVKM. The CDR3 is 15 amino acids. Trimming took 6 bases from V and 5 from J; bases not matched to a gene: 10. The CDR3 nucleotides read TGTGCCAGCAGACCCCTAGCGGGAAAGGGGGAGACCCAGTACTTC. This encodes CASRPLAGKGETQYF. Full variable domain (outside the CDR3, taken from reference TRBV28 and TRBJ2-5): DVKVTQSSRYLVKRTGEKVFLECVQDMDHENMFWYRQDPGLGLRLIYFSYDVKMKEKGDIPEGYSVSREKKERFSLILESASTNQTSMYLCASRPLAGKGETQYFGPGTRLLVL.

This chain uses TRBV6-5 with TRBJ2-3; D is undetermined. The V end was cut by 8 bases, the J end by 2 bases, with 11 bases between. CDR1 MNHEY and CDR2 SVGAGI come from the germline V gene. The CDR3 totals 13 residues. CDR3 in amino acids: CASLSPNTDTQYF. In DNA form, the CDR3 reads TGTGCCAGCTTGAGCCCGAACACAGATACGCAGTATTTT.

J is TRBJ2-5 and V is TRBV7-2, with TRBD2 matching over 9 bases. CDR3 length equals 15 residues. Losses at the gene ends were 5 bases for V and 4 bases for J; bases not matched to a gene: 8. The germline gives CDR1 SGHTA, CDR2 FQGNSA. The chain's CDR3 is CASSPQAGGGETQYF. The DNA for the CDR3 is TGTGCCAGCAGCCCCCAAGCGGGAGGAGGAGAGACCCAGTACTTC.

V is TRBV7-2 and J is TRBJ2-7; 7 bases align to TRBD2. The CDR3 consists of 12 residues. Germline V gene lookup returns CDR1 SGHTA and CDR2 FQGNSA. The junction had 1 base not matched to a gene; V was cut back by 2 bases and J by 6 bases. In DNA, the CDR3 is TGTGCCAGCAGCTTACAGCGGGGCGAGCAGTACTTC. Its translation is CASSLQRGEQYF.

The chain joins TRBV18 to TRBJ2-3; TRBD2 aligns across 11 bases. The J segment lost 1 base and the V segment lost 4 bases, leaving 4 bases of the junction unmatched. The CDR3 runs to 16 residues. CDR1 is KGHSH and CDR2 is LQKENI in the germline V gene. The DNA for the CDR3 is TGTGCCAGCTCACACGGACTAGCGGGCCGCACAGATACGCAGTATTTT. It yields the protein CASSHGLAGRTDTQYF.

The CDR3 coding sequence is TGTGCCAGCAGCGGACAGGGGGCTAATGAAAAACTGTTTTTT. Its translation is CASSGQGANEKLFF. This chain uses TRBV6-6 with TRBJ1-4; TRBD1 matches at 10 bases. This CDR3 region has 14 residues. The germline gives CDR1 MNHNY, CDR2 SVGAGI (reference sequence). The V and J ends lost 6 bases and 3 bases, in that order; junction bases with no gene match: 1.

The chain employs TRBV7-9 and TRBJ1-5; a possible D gene is TRBD1 (6 bases). The germline gives CDR1 SEHNR, CDR2 FQNEAQ (reference sequence). This CDR3 spans 13 amino acids. The ends were cut back, 5 bases at V and 9 bases at J, with 14 bases in the middle. CDR3 coding DNA: TGTGCCAGCAGCCGGACAGCGTCTGCGCCCCAGCATTTT. Its translation is CASSRTASAPQHF.

The chain combines TRBV9 with TRBJ2-3; D gene unclear. Germline lookup yields CDR1 SGDLS and CDR2 YYNGEE. Trimming removed 4 bases at V and 2 bases at J, with 11 bases between. The CDR3 consists of 14 residues. The CDR3 is CASSPTPITDTQYF. The DNA of the CDR3 is TGTGCCAGCAGCCCGACTCCAATCACAGATACGCAGTATTTT.

The chain combines TRBV7-2 with TRBJ1-5, with TRBD1 identical over 7 bases. Germline V CDR1 and CDR2: SGHTA, FQGNSA. This CDR3 contains 15 residues. Losses at the gene ends were 1 base for V and 3 bases for J; bases not matched to a gene: 3. CDR3 nucleotides: TGTGCCAGCAGCTTAGGGGGACAGTTCAATCAGCCCCAGCATTTT. This gives the protein CASSLGGQFNQPQHF.

The V call is TRBV7-6, the J call TRBJ2-1; 9 nucleotides line up with TRBD2. Germline values: CDR1 SGHVS, CDR2 FNYEAQ. Losses at the gene ends were 0 bases for V and 0 bases for J; bases not matched to a gene: 3. This CDR3 has 17 amino acids. This chain's CDR3 is CASSLAISGSSYNEQFF. For the CDR3, the DNA is TGTGCCAGCAGCTTAGCGATTAGCGGGAGCTCCTACAATGAGCAGTTCTTC.